The present TCR beta chain was sequenced within a study of blood T cell repertoires in COVID-19. Looking at the study overall: Samples taken during acute and convalescent COVID-19 were collected in the United States, Italy and Spain. The analysed material was cDNA or gDNA that came from T cells, B-cell-depleted T cells, or PBMCs.

Per the study methods: It was from reference gene primer amplification that nucleated cell counts were estimated. Measured with immunoSEQ multiplex PCR; TCRdb has only the in-frame clones, and not every one. That table is the source of V, J and clone size, and D and trimming were worked out from the DNA. The sample yields fewer than 200,000 clones, under 90% seen once. The source is a human donor in a cohort sampled during active COVID-19. The material sequenced was peripheral blood.

CDR3 nucleotide sequence: TGTGCCAGCAGCCAACAGGGGGGGTGGGGTCCCCCCTACAATGAGCAGTTCTTC. Amino acids: CASSQQGGWGPPYNEQFF. The V and J genes are TRBV7-2 and TRBJ2-1, with D perhaps matching TRBD1 (8 bases). Germline V CDR1 and CDR2: SGHTA, FQGNSA. This CDR3 has 18 amino acids. Trimming took off 5 bases at V and 2 bases at J, with 22 bases between the two ends.